A single sample gave rise to the 19 T cell receptor beta chains below, sequenced in a study of T cells after posttransplantation cyclophosphamide. Sampled 1 year posttransplant, controls received myeloablative marrow transplants, methotrexate and a calcineurin inhibitor. Produced via immunoSEQ multiplex PCR; TCRdb's table is partial and in-frame only. The data hold around 15,000 clones, with approximately 80% observed a single time. The sequencing used PBMCs, collected 441 days after allogeneic stem cell transplant with calcineurin inhibitor and methotrexate. These receptors all come from a male patient in his thirties who received an allogeneic stem cell transplant from an unrelated donor, was CMV-positive, and had acute and chronic GVHD. The T cells may come from the graft donor.

The chain joins TRBV28 to TRBJ2-5; the match to TRBD1 covers 9 bases. The CDR3 sequence is 16 residues long. V lost 5 bases and J lost 3; bases outside the gene matches: 10. Germline V CDR1 and CDR2: MDHEN, SYDVKM. DNA of the CDR3: TGTGCCAGCAGTCCCACCGGGACAGGGCGTGAAGAGACCCAGTACTTC. This translates into CASSPTGTGREETQYF.

The rearrangement links TRBV4-3 to TRBJ1-5; D possibly corresponds to TRBD1 (5 bases). Germline-derived CDR1 and CDR2 are LGHNA and YSLEER. The V and J ends lost 0 bases and 2 bases respectively, with 11 bases between them. The CDR3 has 16 residues. For the CDR3, the DNA is TGCGCCAGCAGCCAAGACGGGGGTTTGGGCAATCAGCCCCAGCATTTT. Protein: CASSQDGGLGNQPQHF.

V usage is TRBV18 and J usage is TRBJ1-3; D remains ambiguous. CDR3 size: 18 residues. The V gene lost 0 bases and the J gene lost 0 bases, with 15 bases spanning the gap. Germline assignment: CDR1 KGHSH and CDR2 LQKENI. Written as DNA, the CDR3 is TGTGCCAGCTCACCACCAGGCCGTCTTGCTAGCTCTGGAAACACCATATATTTT. Its protein product is CASSPPGRLASSGNTIYF. The full variable domain, its missing parts supplied by reference TRBV18 and TRBJ1-3, is NAGVMQNPRHLVRRRGQEARLRCSPMKGHSHVYWYRQLPEEGLKFMVYLQKENIIDESGMPKERFSAEFPKEGPSILRIQQVVRGDSAAYFCASSPPGRLASSGNTIYFGEGSWLTVV.

V usage is TRBV4-3 and J usage is TRBJ2-3; 10 positions match TRBD2. Germline assignment: CDR1 LGHNA and CDR2 YSLEER. This CDR3 has 19 residues. The junction had 15 bases not matched to a gene; V was cut back by 0 bases and J by 6 bases. Here the CDR3 DNA reads TGCGCCAGCAGCCAAGATGGGTTCCTAGCGGGAGTGTTGAGGGATACGCAGTATTTT. Amino acid sequence: CASSQDGFLAGVLRDTQYF.

V is TRBV7-8 and J is TRBJ1-5, with TRBD1 matching 7 bases. The CDR3 has 15 residues. V gave up 3 bases and J gave up 1 base; unmatched junction bases: 3. Per germline, CDR1 SGHVS and CDR2 FQNEAQ. CDR3 in amino acids: CASSFRRGSNQPQHF. CDR3 sequence (DNA): TGTGCCAGCAGCTTCCGCAGGGGGAGCAATCAGCCCCAGCATTTT.

On this clone itself: Just one base apart from a much larger clone, this may be a read error. The chain joins TRBV7-9 to TRBJ2-7; D uncertain. V dropped 5 bases and J dropped 4 bases, with 15 bases sitting between them. This CDR3 region has 14 residues. From germline, CDR1 is SEHNR and CDR2 FQNEAQ (reference sequence). CDR3 region: CASSPINSLYEQYF. CDR3 sequence (DNA): TGTGCCAGCAGCCCTATCAATAGCTTGTACGAGCAGTACTTC.

This chain's CDR3 is CASSLGGDRMPFF. DNA of the CDR3: TGTGCCAGCAGCTTGGGGGGAGACCGGATGCCTTTCTTT. The chain couples TRBV7-2 to TRBJ1-1; TRBD1 might be the D (5 bases). CDR3 size: 13 residues. The germline V gene has CDR1 SGHTA and CDR2 FQGNSA. The V end lost 3 bases, the J end lost 12 bases, and 17 bases lay between the germline ends.

This chain connects TRBV4-3 to TRBJ2-1; 8 bases match TRBD1. J lost 8 bases, V lost 0 bases, and 9 bases had no gene match. CDR3 length: 16 residues. The germline V gene has CDR1 LGHNA and CDR2 YSLEER. In DNA form, the CDR3 reads TGCGCCAGCAGCCAAGAGTGGGGGGCAGGGGGCCATGAGCAGTTCTTC. This encodes CASSQEWGAGGHEQFF.

The chain has TRBV2 and TRBJ2-7, with D perhaps matching TRBD2 (6 bases). V was trimmed by 9 bases and J by 6 bases, leaving 15 bases between them. The CDR3 runs 12 residues. The germline CDR1 and CDR2 sequences are SNHLY and FYNNEI. The CDR3 protein is CARGLGMGEQYF. The CDR3 DNA reads TGTGCCAGGGGACTTGGTATGGGCGAGCAGTACTTC.

Worth noting for this clone: Different DNA sequences within this sample yield the same CDR3. The chain employs TRBV28 and TRBJ2-1; no firm D call. The CDR3 covers 13 residues. V dropped 7 bases and J dropped 1 base, with 8 bases sitting between them. Germline V gene sequence: CDR1 MDHEN, CDR2 SYDVKM. The CDR3 loop reads CASTPSSYNEQFF. The DNA of the CDR3 is TGTGCCAGCACCCCTTCTTCCTACAATGAGCAGTTCTTC.

The chain recombines TRBV5-4 with TRBJ2-2, with 9 bases aligning to TRBD2. In germline, CDR1 is SGHNT, CDR2 YYREEE (reference sequence). Losses at the gene ends were 0 bases for V and 5 bases for J; bases not matched to a gene: 8. This CDR3 has 17 amino acids. The CDR3 coding sequence is TGTGCCAGCAGCTTGGGGACCAGCGGGAGGTGGACCGGGGAGCTGTTTTTT. It yields the protein CASSLGTSGRWTGELFF. The whole variable domain, remainder taken from reference TRBV5-4 and TRBJ2-2, is ETGVTQSPTHLIKTRGQQVTLRCSSQSGHNTVSWYQQALGQGPQFIFQYYREEENGRGNFPPRFSGLQFPNYSSELNVNALELDDSALYLCASSLGTSGRWTGELFFGEGSRLTVL.

This chain links TRBV5-1 with TRBJ1-4; the match to TRBD1 covers 12 bases. With 3 bases clipped from V and 3 bases from J, the junction kept 3 bases outside the gene matches. The length of the CDR3 is 16 residues. Germline V CDR1 and CDR2: SGHRS, YFSETQ. The CDR3 here is CASSSGTGGANEKLFF. The CDR3 DNA follows: TGCGCCAGCAGCTCCGGGACAGGGGGCGCTAATGAAAAACTGTTTTTT.

This clone was seen a handful of times. The chain uses TRBV19 and TRBJ1-1; possible D gene TRBD1, 6 bases. The CDR3 length is 13 residues. The V and J ends lost 4 bases and 1 base respectively, with 7 bases between them. Germline CDR1 LNHDA, CDR2 SQIVND (reference sequence). The CDR3 loop reads CASSTTGNTEAFF. For the CDR3, the DNA is TGTGCCAGTAGTACGACAGGGAACACTGAAGCTTTCTTT.

For this clone: One end of the junction does not line up with germline, which may come from a read error. Other nucleotide sequences in the sample specify the same CDR3. The chain has TRBV7-9 and TRBJ2-7; D may be TRBD2 (5 bases). There are 15 residues in the CDR3. Germline values: CDR1 SEHNR, CDR2 FQNEAQ (reference sequence). The CDR3 sequence: CASSLWDGREYEQYF. Here the CDR3 DNA reads TGTGCCAGCAGCCTTTGGGATGGCCGGGAATACGAGCAGTACTTT.

The CDR3: CASSSAGQGGNTIYF. CDR3 bases: TGTGCCAGCAGTTCCGCCGGACAGGGAGGAAACACCATATATTTT. The chain links TRBV6-5 to TRBJ1-3; TRBD1 aligns across 8 bases. The germline V gene encodes CDR1 MNHEY and CDR2 SVGAGI. The CDR3 has 15 residues. After removal of 4 bases from V and 4 bases from J, the junction contained 6 bases not matched to a gene.

The chain combines TRBV27 with TRBJ1-1; 10 bases are shared with TRBD1. J gave up 1 base and V 4 bases, and 0 bases lay outside the gene matches. Germline assignment: CDR1 MNHEY and CDR2 SMNVEV (reference sequence). The CDR3 extends over 14 amino acids. CDR3 sequence: CASSWTGGNTEAFF. The CDR3 region has the DNA TGTGCCAGCAGTTGGACAGGGGGGAACACTGAAGCTTTCTTT.

The rearrangement links TRBV4-3 to TRBJ2-7; D is undetermined. The germline gives CDR1 LGHNA, CDR2 YSLEER. CDR3 size: 14 residues. The V end was cut by 0 bases, the J end by 3 bases, with 9 bases between. The CDR3 coding sequence is TGCGCCAGCAGCCAAGATTACAGCTTCTACGAGCAGTACTTC. Amino acid sequence: CASSQDYSFYEQYF.

This chain joins TRBV5-1 and TRBJ2-1; 8 bases align to TRBD2. Trimming at V came to 4 bases and at J to 0 bases, leaving 9 bases not matched to a gene. CDR1 and CDR2 (germline): SGHRS, YFSETQ. The CDR3 extends over 17 amino acids. The CDR3 is CASSGPGGPSSYNEQFF. The CDR3 region has the DNA TGCGCCAGCAGCGGACCGGGGGGGCCATCCTCCTACAATGAGCAGTTCTTC.

The genes are TRBV27 and TRBJ2-7; TRBD1 aligns across 9 bases. Trimming cost V 7 bases and J 2 bases; bases outside gene matches: 6. This CDR3 has 14 residues. Germline V gene data show CDR1 as MNHEY and CDR2 as SMNVEV (reference sequence). CDR3 residues: CASTPGQGPYEQYF. The CDR3 nucleotides are TGTGCCAGCACTCCGGGACAGGGCCCCTACGAGCAGTACTTC.